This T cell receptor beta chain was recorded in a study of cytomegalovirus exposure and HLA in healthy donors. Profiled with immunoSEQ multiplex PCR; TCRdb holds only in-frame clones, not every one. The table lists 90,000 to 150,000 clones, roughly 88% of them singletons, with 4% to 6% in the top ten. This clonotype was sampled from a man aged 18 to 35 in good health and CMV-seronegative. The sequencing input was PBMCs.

This CDR3 reads CASSPGLTNTGELFF. The CDR3 nucleotides are TGTGCCAGCAGTCCGGGACTCACGAACACCGGGGAGCTGTTTTTT. The chain combines TRBV4-2 with TRBJ2-2; D may be TRBD2 (6 bases). The V gene's germline CDR1 is LGHNA and CDR2 YNFKEQ. Trimming left V 6 bases short and J 0 bases short, with 11 bases between. The CDR3 sequence is 15 residues long.